These 13 T cell receptor beta chains were all obtained from the same sample, sequenced in a study of tumor-infiltrating lymphocytes in primary liver carcinoma. From around 0.5 ug of total RNA, TCR beta-specific cDNA was reverse-transcribed using a constant-region primer. Amplification in three nested multiplex PCR rounds with slightly modified ARM-PCR gave rise to TCR beta libraries. Forward primers for TRBV1-TRBV30 and a C-beta reverse primer served the first two PCR rounds, at around 9 cycles each. Each CDR3 protein is one row after TCRdb ran MiXCR on the multiplex PCR reads. The sample contains about 54,000 distinct CDR3 sequences, about three quarters of which appear only once. Taking about 17-32 mg of unsorted bulk tissue, the authors co-extracted RNA and DNA. Sequencing input: liver tumor tissue from sampling region 2. Specified subset: tumor region T2, inferior pole. Receptors originate from a man aged 40-49 years with primary liver carcinoma and hepatitis B virus infection.

As concerns this clonotype: One end of the junction fails to match germline, which may point to a read error. V usage is TRBV11-2 and J usage is TRBJ1-4; D is undetermined. CDR1 and CDR2 from the germline V gene are SGHAT and FQNNGV. This CDR3 region has 14 residues. As DNA, the CDR3 is TGTGTCAGCTGCTTAGAGGTTGGGGATGAAAAACTGTTTTTT. It specifies CVSCLEVGDEKLFF.

The chain links TRBV4-1 to TRBJ2-7; D is undetermined. The CDR3 length is 16 residues. Germline loops: CDR1 MGHRA, CDR2 YSYEKL. The CDR3 reads CASCQDFNGSSYEQYF. CDR3 coding DNA: TGCGCAAGCTGCCAAGATTTTAACGGAAGCTCCTACGAGCAGTACTTC.

The V call is TRBV10-3, the J call TRBJ2-3; 15 nucleotides match TRBD2. The germline CDR1 and CDR2 sequences are ENHRY and SYGVKD. CDR3 length: 21 residues. V lost 4 bases to trimming and J lost 5 bases; unmatched junction nucleotides: 19. The CDR3 DNA reads as TGTGCCATCAGTGTGCCCACAGGACTAGCGGGAGGGGTTATGCATGGAGATACGCAGTATTTT. This encodes CAISVPTGLAGGVMHGDTQYF.

This clonotype was counted a single time. A much larger clone lies one base from this, so it may be a read error. The chain has TRBV5-1 and TRBJ2-6; perhaps TRBD1 as D (5 bases). Germline lookup yields CDR1 SGHRS and CDR2 YFSETQ. This CDR3 has 17 amino acids. The CDR3 nucleotides are TGCGCCAGCAGCTTGGCTCCCCAGGGCTCTGGGGCCAACATCCTGACTTTC. Its translation is CASSLAPQGSGANILTF.

The table lists this clonotype with many counts. J is TRBJ1-1 and V is TRBV30; D gene ambiguous. Germline assignment: CDR1 GTSNPN and CDR2 SVGIG (reference sequence). The CDR3 runs to 13 residues. V was trimmed by 4 bases and J by 1 base, leaving 10 bases between them. CDR3 bases: TGTGCCTGGATAGGAGAAGCGAACACTGAAGCTTTCTTT. Protein sequence: CAWIGEANTEAFF.

The chain employs TRBV5-5 and TRBJ1-1; a possible D gene is TRBD1 (6 bases). V gave up 4 bases and J gave up 6 bases, with 16 bases separating them. Germline CDR1 SGHKS, CDR2 YYEKEE (reference sequence). The CDR3 has 14 amino acids. CDR3 in amino acids: CASSPTGSFPEAFF. The CDR3 DNA reads as TGTGCCAGCAGCCCTACAGGGTCTTTCCCTGAAGCTTTCTTT.

The V call is TRBV4-1, the J call TRBJ2-5, with no clear D. Trimming left V 0 bases short and J 4 bases short, with 12 bases between. In germline, CDR1 is MGHRA, CDR2 YSYEKL. This CDR3 is built from 15 residues. CDR3 DNA: TGCGCCAGCAGCCAAGAATTAGATAAGGGAGAGACCCAGTACTTC. Translation gives CASSQELDKGETQYF.

Points on this clonotype: This clone may be a read error of a much larger clone one base away. The genes are TRBV10-1 and TRBJ2-3; D unresolved. CDR3 length: 15 residues. Germline lookup yields CDR1 WNHNN and CDR2 SYGVQD (reference sequence). V shed 0 bases and J shed 8 bases, with 15 bases lying between them. CDR3 in amino acids: CASSESVSTAGTQYF. CDR3 nucleotides: TGCGCCAGCAGTGAGTCGGTGTCGACGGCCGGTACGCAGTATTTT.

In the case of this clonotype: A read error may produce the germline difference seen at one junction end. V and J are TRBV11-2 and TRBJ2-2; weak D call: TRBD2 (5 bases). Germline values: CDR1 SGHAT, CDR2 FQNNGV. The CDR3 sequence is 16 residues long. CDR3 residues: CASSPWASVISGELFF. The DNA for the CDR3 is TGTGCCAGCAGCCCATGGGCGAGCGTGATATCCGGGGAGTTGTTTTTT.

This sequence joins TRBV10-3 and TRBJ2-5; weak D call: TRBD1 (6 bases). The germline V gene encodes CDR1 ENHRY and CDR2 SYGVKD. CDR3 size: 14 residues. The CDR3 spells CLISPGDGQETQYF. The CDR3 nucleotides are TGTCTCATCAGCCCAGGGGACGGACAAGAGACCCAGTACTTC.

Points on this clonotype: This may come from a read error, since a much larger clone is one base off. The rearrangement links TRBV28 to TRBJ2-7, with D possibly being TRBD2 (6 bases). The CDR3 has 15 amino acids. Germline V gene lookup returns CDR1 MDHEN and CDR2 SYDVKM. Written as DNA, the CDR3 is TGTGCCAGCAGTTTAGGGCGGGACGGTAGTCACGAGCAGCACTTC. Its translation: CASSLGRDGSHEQHF.

A remark on this clonotype: Possible read error: a much larger clone is one base away. The gene calls are TRBV7-9 and TRBJ2-7; D is possibly TRBD1 (6 bases). CDR3 length: 16 amino acids. Germline V CDR1 and CDR2: SEHNR, FQNEAQ (reference sequence). V lost 5 bases and J 2 bases, leaving 19 bases between the germline ends. The CDR3 sequence: CASSPSAGTRTYEQYF. CDR3 bases: TGTGCCAGCAGCCCCAGCGCCGGGACAAGGACCTACGAGCAGTACTTC. Full variable domain (rest looked up from reference TRBV7-9 and TRBJ2-7): DTGVSQNPRHKITKRGQNVTFRCDPISEHNRLYWYRQTLGQGPEFLTYFQNEAQLEKSRLLSDRFSAERPKGSFSTLEIQRTEQGDSAMYLCASSPSAGTRTYEQYFGPGTRLTVT.

Worth noting for this clonotype: Germline is not matched at one junction end, which may reflect a read error. The rearrangement joins TRBV6-2 or TRBV6-3 to TRBJ2-3, with D unresolved. The CDR3 sequence is 14 residues long. Germline assignment: CDR1 MNHEY and CDR2 SVGEGT. The CDR3 sequence: CTSSPALRSDTQYF. The CDR3 DNA sequence: TGTACCAGCAGTCCAGCCTTAAGGTCAGACACGCAGTATTTT.